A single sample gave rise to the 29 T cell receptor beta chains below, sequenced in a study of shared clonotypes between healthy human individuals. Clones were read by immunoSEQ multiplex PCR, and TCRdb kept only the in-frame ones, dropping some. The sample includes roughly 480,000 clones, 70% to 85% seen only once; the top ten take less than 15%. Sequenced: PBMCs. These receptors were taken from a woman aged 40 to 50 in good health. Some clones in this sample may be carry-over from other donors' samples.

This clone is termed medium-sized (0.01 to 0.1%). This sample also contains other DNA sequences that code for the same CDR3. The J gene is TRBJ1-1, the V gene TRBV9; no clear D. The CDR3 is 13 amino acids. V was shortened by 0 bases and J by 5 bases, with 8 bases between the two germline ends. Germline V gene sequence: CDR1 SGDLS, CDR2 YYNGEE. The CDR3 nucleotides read TGTGCCAGCAGCGTAGGATCGGGGACTGAAGCTTTCTTT. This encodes CASSVGSGTEAFF.

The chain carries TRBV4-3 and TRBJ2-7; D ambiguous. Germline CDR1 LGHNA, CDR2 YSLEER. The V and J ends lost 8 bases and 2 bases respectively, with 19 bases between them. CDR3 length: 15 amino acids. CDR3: CASRAKPADPYEQYF. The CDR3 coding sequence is TGCGCCAGCCGAGCCAAACCCGCAGACCCCTACGAGCAGTACTTC.

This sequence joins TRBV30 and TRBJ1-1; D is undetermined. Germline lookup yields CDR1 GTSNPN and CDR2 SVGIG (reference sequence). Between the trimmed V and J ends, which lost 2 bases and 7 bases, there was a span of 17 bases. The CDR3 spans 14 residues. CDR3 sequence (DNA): TGTGCCTGGAGTAGGGCAGTACAATCTATTGAAGCTTTCTTT. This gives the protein CAWSRAVQSIEAFF.

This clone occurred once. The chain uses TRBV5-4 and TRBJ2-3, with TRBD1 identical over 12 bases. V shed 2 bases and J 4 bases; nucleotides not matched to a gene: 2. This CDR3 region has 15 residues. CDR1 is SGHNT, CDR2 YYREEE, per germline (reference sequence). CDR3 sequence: CASSFRDRGPDTQYF. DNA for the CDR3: TGTGCCAGCAGCTTCCGGGACAGGGGGCCAGATACGCAGTATTTT.

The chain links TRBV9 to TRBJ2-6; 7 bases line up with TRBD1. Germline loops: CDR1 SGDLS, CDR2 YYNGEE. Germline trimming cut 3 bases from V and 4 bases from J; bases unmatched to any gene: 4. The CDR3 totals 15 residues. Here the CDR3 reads CASSATGTGANVLTF. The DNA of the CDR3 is TGTGCCAGCAGCGCGACAGGGACCGGGGCCAACGTCCTGACTTTC.

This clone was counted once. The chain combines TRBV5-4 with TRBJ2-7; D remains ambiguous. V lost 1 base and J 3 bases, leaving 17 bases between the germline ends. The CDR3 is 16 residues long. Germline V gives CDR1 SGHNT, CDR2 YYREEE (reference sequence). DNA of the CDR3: TGTGCCAGCAGCTTGAAGGCTGGAACCTCCGGCTACGAGCAGTACTTC. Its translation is CASSLKAGTSGYEQYF.

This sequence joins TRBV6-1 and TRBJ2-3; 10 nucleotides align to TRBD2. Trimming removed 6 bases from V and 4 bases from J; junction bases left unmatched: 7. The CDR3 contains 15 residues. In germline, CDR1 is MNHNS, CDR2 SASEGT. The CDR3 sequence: CASRDSGRFADTQYF. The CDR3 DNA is TGTGCCAGCAGGGATAGCGGGAGGTTCGCAGATACGCAGTATTTT.

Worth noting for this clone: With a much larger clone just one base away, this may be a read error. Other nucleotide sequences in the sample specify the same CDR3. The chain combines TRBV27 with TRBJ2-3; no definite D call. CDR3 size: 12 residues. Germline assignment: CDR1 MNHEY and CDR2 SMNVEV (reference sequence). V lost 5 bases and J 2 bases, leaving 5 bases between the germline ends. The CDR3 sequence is CASSPNTDTQYF. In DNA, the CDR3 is TGTGCCAGCAGTCCTAACACAGATACGCAGTATTTT.

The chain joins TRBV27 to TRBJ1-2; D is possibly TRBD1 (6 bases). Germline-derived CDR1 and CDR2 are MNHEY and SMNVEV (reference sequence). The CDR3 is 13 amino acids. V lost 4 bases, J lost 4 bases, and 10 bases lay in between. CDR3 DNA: TGTGCCAGCAGTTGGGGGCCTTCCTATGGCTACACCTTC. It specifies CASSWGPSYGYTF.

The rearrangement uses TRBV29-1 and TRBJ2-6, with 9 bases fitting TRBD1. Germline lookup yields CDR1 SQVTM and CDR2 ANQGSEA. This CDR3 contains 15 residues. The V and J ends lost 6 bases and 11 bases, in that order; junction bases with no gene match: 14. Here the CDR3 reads CSVGTGGVRGDVLTF. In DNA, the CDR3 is TGCAGCGTGGGAACAGGGGGCGTACGGGGAGACGTCCTGACTTTC.

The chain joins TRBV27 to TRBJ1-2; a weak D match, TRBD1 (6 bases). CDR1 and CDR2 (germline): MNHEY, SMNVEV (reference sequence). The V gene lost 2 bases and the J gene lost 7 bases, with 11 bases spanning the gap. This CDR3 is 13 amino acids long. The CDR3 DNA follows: TGTGCCAGCAGTTTAGGGGGGGCGAGTGGCTACACCTTC. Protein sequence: CASSLGGASGYTF.

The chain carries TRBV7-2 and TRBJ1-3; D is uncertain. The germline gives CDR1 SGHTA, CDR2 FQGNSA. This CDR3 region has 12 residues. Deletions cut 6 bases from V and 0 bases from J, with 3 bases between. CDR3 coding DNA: TGTGCCAGCAGTGACTCTGGAAACACCATATATTTT. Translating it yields CASSDSGNTIYF.

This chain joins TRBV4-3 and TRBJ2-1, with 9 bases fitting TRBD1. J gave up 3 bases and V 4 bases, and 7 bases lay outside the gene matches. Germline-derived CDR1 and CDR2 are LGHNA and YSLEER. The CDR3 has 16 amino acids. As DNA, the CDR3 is TGCGCCAGCAGCCCTGGGGGGACAGGGCGCTACAATGAGCAGTTCTTC. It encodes CASSPGGTGRYNEQFF.

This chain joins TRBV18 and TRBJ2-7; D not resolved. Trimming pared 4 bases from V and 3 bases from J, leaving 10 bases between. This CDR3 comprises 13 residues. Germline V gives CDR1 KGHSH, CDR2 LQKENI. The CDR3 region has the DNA TGTGCCAGCTCACTGGGTGGAGACTACGAGCAGTACTTC. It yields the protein CASSLGGDYEQYF.

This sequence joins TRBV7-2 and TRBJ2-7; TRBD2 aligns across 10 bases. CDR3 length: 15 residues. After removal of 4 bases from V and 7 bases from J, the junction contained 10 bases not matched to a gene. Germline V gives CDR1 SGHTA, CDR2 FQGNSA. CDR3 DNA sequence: TGTGCCAGCAGCTCCCCAGCGGGAGGGCCTTCGGAGCAGTACTTC. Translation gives CASSSPAGGPSEQYF. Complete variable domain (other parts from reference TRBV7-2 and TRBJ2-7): GAGVSQSPSNKVTEKGKDVELRCDPISGHTALYWYRQSLGQGLEFLIYFQGNSAPDKSGLPSDRFSAERTGGSVSTLTIQRTQQEDSAVYLCASSSPAGGPSEQYFGPGTRLTVT.

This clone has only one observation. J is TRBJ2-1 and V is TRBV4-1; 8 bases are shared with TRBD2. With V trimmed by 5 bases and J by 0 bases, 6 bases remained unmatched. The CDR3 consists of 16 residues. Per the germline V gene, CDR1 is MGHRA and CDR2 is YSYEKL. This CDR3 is CASSEGTRGSYNEQFF. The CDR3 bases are TGCGCCAGCAGCGAGGGGACTAGGGGCTCCTACAATGAGCAGTTCTTC.

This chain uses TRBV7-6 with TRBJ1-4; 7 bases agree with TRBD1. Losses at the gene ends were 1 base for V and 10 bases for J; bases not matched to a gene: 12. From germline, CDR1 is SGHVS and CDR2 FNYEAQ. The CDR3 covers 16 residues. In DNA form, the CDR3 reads TGTGCCAGCAGCTTAGGGGACAGCACCAGGTCGGGAAAACTGTTTTTT. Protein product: CASSLGDSTRSGKLFF. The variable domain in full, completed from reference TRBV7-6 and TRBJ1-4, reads GAGVSQSPRYKVTKRGQDVALRCDPISGHVSLYWYRQALGQGPEFLTYFNYEAQQDKSGLPNDRFSAERPEGSISTLTIQRTEQRDSAMYRCASSLGDSTRSGKLFFGSGTQLSVL.

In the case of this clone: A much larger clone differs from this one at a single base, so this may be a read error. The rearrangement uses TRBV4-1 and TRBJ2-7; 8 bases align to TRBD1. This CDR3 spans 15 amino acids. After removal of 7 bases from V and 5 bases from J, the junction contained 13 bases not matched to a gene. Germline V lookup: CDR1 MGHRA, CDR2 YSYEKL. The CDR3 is CASNKEGTGLDEQYF. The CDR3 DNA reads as TGCGCCAGCAACAAAGAAGGGACAGGTCTCGACGAGCAGTACTTC.

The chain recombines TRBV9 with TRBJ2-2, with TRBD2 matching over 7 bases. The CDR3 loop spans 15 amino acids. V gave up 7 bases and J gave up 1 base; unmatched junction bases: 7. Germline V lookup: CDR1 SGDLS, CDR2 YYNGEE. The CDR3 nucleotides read TGTGCCAGCCGGACTGGGGGGGTGAACACCGGGGAGCTGTTTTTT. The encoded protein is CASRTGGVNTGELFF.

CDR3 sequence: CASSTSGTKLTDTQYF. CDR3 nucleotides: TGTGCCAGCAGCACCAGCGGGACTAAGCTCACAGATACGCAGTATTTT. V is TRBV21-1 and J is TRBJ2-3; no check of the table's D call, TRBD2, against the DNA was made. TRBV21-1 is annotated as a pseudogene. The CDR3 is 16 residues long.

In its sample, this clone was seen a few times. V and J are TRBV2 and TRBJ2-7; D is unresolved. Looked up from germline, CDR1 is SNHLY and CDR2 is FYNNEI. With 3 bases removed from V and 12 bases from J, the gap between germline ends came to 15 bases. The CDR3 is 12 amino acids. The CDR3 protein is CASSDEGGVGYF. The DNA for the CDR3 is TGTGCCAGCAGTGATGAAGGTGGAGTAGGGTACTTC.

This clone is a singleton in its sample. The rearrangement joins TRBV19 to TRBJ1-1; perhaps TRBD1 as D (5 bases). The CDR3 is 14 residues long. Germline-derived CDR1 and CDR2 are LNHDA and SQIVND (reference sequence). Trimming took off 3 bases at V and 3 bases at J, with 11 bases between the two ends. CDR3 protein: CASSIGGSHTEAFF. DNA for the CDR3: TGTGCCAGTAGTATTGGGGGGAGTCACACTGAAGCTTTCTTT.

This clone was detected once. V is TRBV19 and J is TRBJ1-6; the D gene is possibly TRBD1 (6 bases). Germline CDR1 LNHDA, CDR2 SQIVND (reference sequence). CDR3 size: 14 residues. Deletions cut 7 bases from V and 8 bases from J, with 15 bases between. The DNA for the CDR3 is TGTGCCAGTACCTCAGGACAGCTGGATTCACCCCTCCACTTT. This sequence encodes CASTSGQLDSPLHF.

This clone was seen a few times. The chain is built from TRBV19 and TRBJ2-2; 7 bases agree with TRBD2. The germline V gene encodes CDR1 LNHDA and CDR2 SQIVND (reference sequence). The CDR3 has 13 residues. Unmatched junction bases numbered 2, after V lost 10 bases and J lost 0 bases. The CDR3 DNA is TGTGCCACGCGGGGGTCGAACACCGGGGAGCTGTTTTTT. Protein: CATRGSNTGELFF.

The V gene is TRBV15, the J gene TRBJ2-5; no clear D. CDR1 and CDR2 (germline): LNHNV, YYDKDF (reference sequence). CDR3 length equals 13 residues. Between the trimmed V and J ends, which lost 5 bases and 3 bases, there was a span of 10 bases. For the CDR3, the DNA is TGTGCCACCAGCTACACAGCAAAAGAGACCCAGTACTTC. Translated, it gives CATSYTAKETQYF.

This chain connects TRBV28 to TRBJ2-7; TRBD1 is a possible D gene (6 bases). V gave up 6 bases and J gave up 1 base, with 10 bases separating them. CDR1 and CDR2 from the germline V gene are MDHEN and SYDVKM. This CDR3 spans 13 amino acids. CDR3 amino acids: CASRPQGSYEQYF. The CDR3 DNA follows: TGTGCCAGCAGGCCACAGGGATCCTACGAGCAGTACTTC.

CDR3 sequence (DNA): TGTGCCAGCAGCCGGGACAGGGAGGAAAAACTGTTTTTT. Amino acid sequence: CASSRDREEKLFF. V gene TRBV6-1 combines with J gene TRBJ1-4, with 9 positions matching TRBD1. Germline V lookup: CDR1 MNHNS, CDR2 SASEGT. J lost 8 bases, V lost 6 bases, and 4 bases had no gene match. The CDR3 extends over 13 amino acids.

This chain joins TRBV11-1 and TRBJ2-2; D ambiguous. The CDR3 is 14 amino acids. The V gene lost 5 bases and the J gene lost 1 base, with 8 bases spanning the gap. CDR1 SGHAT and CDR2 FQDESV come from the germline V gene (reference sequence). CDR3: CASSTPRNTGELFF. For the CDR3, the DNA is TGTGCCAGCAGCACCCCAAGGAACACCGGGGAGCTGTTTTTT.

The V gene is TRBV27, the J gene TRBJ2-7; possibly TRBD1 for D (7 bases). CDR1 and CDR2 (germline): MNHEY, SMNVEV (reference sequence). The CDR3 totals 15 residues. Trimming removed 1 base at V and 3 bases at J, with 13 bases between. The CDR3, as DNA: TGTGCCAGCAGTTTATTGCCAGGGGGAGGCTACGAGCAGTACTTC. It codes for CASSLLPGGGYEQYF.